Shown below are 10 T cell receptor beta chains from a single sample sequenced in a study of blood T cell repertoires in COVID-19. Sequencing was performed with immunoSEQ multiplex PCR; in TCRdb, only in-frame clones are kept and a portion is missing. The data contain 280,000 or so clones, 89% of them singletons. Specimen: PBMCs or T cells enriched from blood (not recorded which). These receptors were taken from a woman aged 50 to 60 who had been exposed to COVID-19.

This clone was seen a handful of times. At the DNA level, this CDR3 is encoded by other sequences in the same sample as well. V gene TRBV2 combines with J gene TRBJ2-5; D perhaps matches TRBD1 (6 bases). The CDR3 contains 11 residues. CDR1 and CDR2 (germline): SNHLY, FYNNEI. The V and J ends lost 5 bases and 5 bases respectively, with 6 bases between them. For the CDR3, the DNA is TGTGCCAGCAGTAGGGGGGAGACCCAGTACTTC. As protein: CASSRGETQYF.

The V call is TRBV5-1, the J call TRBJ2-5, with a tentative D call TRBD1 (6 bases). Germline CDR1 SGHRS, CDR2 YFSETQ. The CDR3 totals 15 residues. Trimming pared 1 base from V and 5 bases from J, leaving 15 bases between. CDR3 loop: CASSLQGPPKETQYF. CDR3 coding DNA: TGCGCCAGCAGCTTGCAGGGGCCACCGAAGGAGACCCAGTACTTC.

V is TRBV7-8 and J is TRBJ2-7; 10 bases align to TRBD2. The CDR3 runs to 16 residues. Trimming at V came to 5 bases and at J to 1 base, leaving 8 bases not matched to a gene. Germline V gives CDR1 SGHVS, CDR2 FQNEAQ. Written as DNA, the CDR3 is TGTGCCAGCAGCCCTACCACTAGCGGGGAATCCTACGAGCAGTACTTC. Its protein is CASSPTTSGESYEQYF.

The genes are TRBV7-2 and TRBJ1-5; tentative D call: TRBD1 (6 bases). V was clipped by 5 bases and J by 2 bases, with 25 bases between them. Germline V gene sequence: CDR1 SGHTA, CDR2 FQGNSA. The CDR3 consists of 19 residues. The CDR3 loop reads CASSQTPGQANFGNQPQHF. The CDR3 coding sequence is TGTGCCAGCAGCCAAACTCCGGGACAAGCCAACTTTGGCAATCAGCCCCAGCATTTT.

In the case of this clone: The sample holds other DNA sequences that translate to the same CDR3. The chain couples TRBV6-5 to TRBJ1-5; no clear D gene. The V and J ends lost 6 bases and 4 bases respectively, with 7 bases between them. The length of the CDR3 is 12 residues. The V gene's germline CDR1 is MNHEY and CDR2 SVGAGI. CDR3 region: CASRTGNQPQHF. The CDR3 bases are TGTGCCAGCAGGACTGGGAATCAGCCCCAGCATTTT.

This sequence joins TRBV19 and TRBJ2-1, with 9 bases matching TRBD1. The CDR3 sequence is 15 residues long. The V and J ends lost 5 bases and 6 bases, in that order; junction bases with no gene match: 8. The germline V gene encodes CDR1 LNHDA and CDR2 SQIVND (reference sequence). Here the CDR3 DNA reads TGTGCCAGTAGTTCCGGGACAGGGTTTTCCAATGAGCAGTTCTTC. Translated: CASSSGTGFSNEQFF. Filled out from reference TRBV19 and TRBJ2-1, the complete variable domain reads DGGITQSPKYLFRKEGQNVTLSCEQNLNHDAMYWYRQDPGQGLRLIYYSQIVNDFQKGDIAEGYSVSREKKESFPLTVTSAQKNPTAFYLCASSSGTGFSNEQFFGPGTRLTVL.

This chain links TRBV28 with TRBJ1-5; 9 bases align to TRBD1. The CDR3 sequence is 16 residues long. The J segment lost 7 bases and the V segment lost 5 bases, leaving 12 bases of the junction unmatched. Germline CDR1 MDHEN, CDR2 SYDVKM. CDR3 amino acids: CASSPPGGQGGQPQHF. The CDR3 bases are TGTGCCAGCAGTCCCCCGGGGGGACAGGGAGGGCAGCCCCAGCATTTT.

This sequence joins TRBV5-1 and TRBJ2-5; 7 positions match TRBD1. J lost 2 bases, V lost 4 bases, and 5 bases had no gene match. The CDR3 is 14 amino acids. Per germline, CDR1 SGHRS and CDR2 YFSETQ. CDR3 sequence (DNA): TGCGCCAGCAGCCGACAGGGACAGCAAGAGACCCAGTACTTC. It yields the protein CASSRQGQQETQYF.

The chain couples TRBV5-4 to TRBJ2-2, with D possibly TRBD1 on 6 matching bases. The germline gives CDR1 SGHNT, CDR2 YYREEE (reference sequence). This CDR3 has 15 residues. V was pared by 0 bases and J by 7 bases, with 13 bases between. This CDR3 is CASSLGRGAYGELFF. The CDR3 DNA follows: TGTGCCAGCAGCTTGGGCAGGGGAGCTTACGGGGAGCTGTTTTTT.

The chain recombines TRBV5-4 with TRBJ2-5; 10 nucleotides match TRBD2. This CDR3 has 18 amino acids. V was pared by 4 bases and J by 5 bases, with 17 bases of the junction left unmatched. Germline CDR1 is SGHNT and CDR2 is YYREEE (reference sequence). The chain's CDR3 is CASSRPTSGENYGETQYF. The CDR3 DNA reads as TGTGCCAGCAGCCGCCCCACTAGCGGGGAGAATTACGGGGAGACCCAGTACTTC.